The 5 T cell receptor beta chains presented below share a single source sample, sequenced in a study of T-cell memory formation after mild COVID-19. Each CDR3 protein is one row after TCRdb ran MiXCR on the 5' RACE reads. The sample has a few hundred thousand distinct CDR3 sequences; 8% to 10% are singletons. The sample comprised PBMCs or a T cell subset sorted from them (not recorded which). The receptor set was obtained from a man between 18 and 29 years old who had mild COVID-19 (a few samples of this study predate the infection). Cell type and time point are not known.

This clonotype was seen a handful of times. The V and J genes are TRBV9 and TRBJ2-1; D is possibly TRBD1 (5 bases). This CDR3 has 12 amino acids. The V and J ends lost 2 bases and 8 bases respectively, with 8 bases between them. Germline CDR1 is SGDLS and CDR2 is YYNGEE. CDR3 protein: CASSVQGDEQFF. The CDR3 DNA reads TGTGCCAGCAGCGTTCAGGGTGATGAGCAGTTCTTC.

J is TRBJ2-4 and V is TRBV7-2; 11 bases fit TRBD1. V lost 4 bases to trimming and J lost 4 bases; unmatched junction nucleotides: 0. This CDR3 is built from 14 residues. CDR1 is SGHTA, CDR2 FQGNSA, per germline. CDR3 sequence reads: CASSWDRGKNIQYF. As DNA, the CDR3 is TGTGCCAGCAGCTGGGACAGGGGGAAAAACATTCAGTACTTC.

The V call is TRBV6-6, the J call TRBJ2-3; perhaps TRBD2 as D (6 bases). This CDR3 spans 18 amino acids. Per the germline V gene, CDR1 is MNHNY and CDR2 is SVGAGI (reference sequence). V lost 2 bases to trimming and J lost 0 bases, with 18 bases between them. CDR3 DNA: TGTGCCAGCAGTTACATCCTGAGGGCGGGGACTAGCACAGATACGCAGTATTTT. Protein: CASSYILRAGTSTDTQYF.

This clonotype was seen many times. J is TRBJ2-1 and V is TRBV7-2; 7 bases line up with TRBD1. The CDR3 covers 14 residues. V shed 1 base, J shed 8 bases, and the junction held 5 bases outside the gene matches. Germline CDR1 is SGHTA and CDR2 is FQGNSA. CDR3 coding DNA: TGTGCCAGCAGCTTAGGGGACAGTTGGGATGAGCAGTTCTTC. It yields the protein CASSLGDSWDEQFF.

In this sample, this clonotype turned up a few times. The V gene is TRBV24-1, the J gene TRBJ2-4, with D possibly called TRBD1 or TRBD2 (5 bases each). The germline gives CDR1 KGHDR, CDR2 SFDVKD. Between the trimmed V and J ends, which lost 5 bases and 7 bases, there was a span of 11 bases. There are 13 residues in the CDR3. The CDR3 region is CATSAPGSNIQYF. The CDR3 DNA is TGTGCCACCAGTGCCCCAGGGAGTAACATTCAGTACTTC.